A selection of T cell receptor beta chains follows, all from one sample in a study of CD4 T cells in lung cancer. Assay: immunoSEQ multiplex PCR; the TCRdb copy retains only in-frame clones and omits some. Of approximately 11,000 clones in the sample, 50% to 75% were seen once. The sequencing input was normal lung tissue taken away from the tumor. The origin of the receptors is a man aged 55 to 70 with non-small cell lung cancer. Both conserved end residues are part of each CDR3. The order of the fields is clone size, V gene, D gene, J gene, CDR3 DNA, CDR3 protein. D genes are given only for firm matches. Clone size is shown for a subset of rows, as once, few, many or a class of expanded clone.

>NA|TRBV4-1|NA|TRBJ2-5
TGCGCCAGCAGCCAAGTTTCGGAGAGTACCCAAGAGACCCAGTACTTC
CASSQVSESTQETQYF
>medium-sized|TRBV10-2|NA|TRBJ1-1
TGCGCCAGCAGGCTACAGGCCGGCACTGAAGCTTTCTTT
CASRLQAGTEAFF
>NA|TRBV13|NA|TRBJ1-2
TGTGCCAGCAGCCTGAACTATGGCTACACCTTC
CASSLNYGYTF
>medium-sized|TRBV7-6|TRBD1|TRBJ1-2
TGTGCCAGCAGCCAAACTACCAGACAGGGGGGCTATGGCTACACCTTC
CASSQTTRQGGYGYTF
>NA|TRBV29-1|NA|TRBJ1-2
TGCAGCGTTCACAGGGATGGCTACACCTTC
CSVHRDGYTF
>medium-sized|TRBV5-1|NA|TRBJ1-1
TGCGCCAGCAGCTTGGCAGGGACTCCAGACACTGAAGCTTTCTTT
CASSLAGTPDTEAFF
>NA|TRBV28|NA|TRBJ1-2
TGTGCCAGTAATGAGGGTTTGGGCTATGGCTACACCTTC
CASNEGLGYGYTF
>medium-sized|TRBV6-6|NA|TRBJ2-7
TGTGCCAGCAGCTTGGCGGTGGAGCAGTACTTC
CASSLAVEQYF
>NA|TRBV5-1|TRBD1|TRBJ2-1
TGCGCCAGCAGCTTGGCCCCCAATCACAGGGGTTCCTACAATGAGCAGTTCTTC
CASSLAPNHRGSYNEQFF
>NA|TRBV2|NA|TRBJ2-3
TGTGCCAGCATCATAGGAGAGGGCACAGATACGCAGTATTTT
CASIIGEGTDTQYF
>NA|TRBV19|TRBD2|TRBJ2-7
TGTGCCAGTAGTATGACTAGCGGGAGGCTAGGGTACGAGCAGTACTTC
CASSMTSGRLGYEQYF
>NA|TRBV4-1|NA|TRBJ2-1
TGCGCCAGCAGCCAAGTTCGGGCAGACGGGAAGGAGCAGTTCTTC
CASSQVRADGKEQFF
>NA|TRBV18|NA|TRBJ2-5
TGTGCCAGCTCACCACAATCCAGGGTTTTCCTACAAGAGACCCAGTACTTC
CASSPQSRVFLQETQYF
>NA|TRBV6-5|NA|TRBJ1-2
TGTGCCACCGCTTTTAGTCCAGGGCTTAACTATGGCTACACCTTC
CATAFSPGLNYGYTF